The next 14 T cell receptor beta chains were all read from a single sample in a study of OX40 agonist ivuxolimab in advanced cancers. TCRdb keeps only in-frame clones here, not all; method: immunoSEQ multiplex PCR. This table has more than 45,000 clones, 85% to 95% appearing once. This specimen consisted of CD4+ or CD8+ T cells sorted from blood, obtained in a trial of the OX40 agonist ivuxolimab. These receptors all come from an adult with an advanced solid tumor such as melanoma, head and neck, liver or kidney cancer.

This chain links TRBV28 with TRBJ2-7; 7 bases are a match to TRBD2. The CDR3 loop spans 14 amino acids. V trimming: 5 bases; J trimming: 0 bases; junction bases outside the gene matches: 4. Germline V gene lookup returns CDR1 MDHEN and CDR2 SYDVKM. CDR3 bases: TGTGCCAGCAGTCCGACTAGCTTCTCCTACGAGCAGTACTTC. Translating gives CASSPTSFSYEQYF.

This chain connects TRBV27 to TRBJ2-7, with D possibly matching TRBD2 (5 bases). The V gene's germline CDR1 is MNHEY and CDR2 SMNVEV (reference sequence). V was trimmed by 3 bases and J by 5 bases, leaving 14 bases between them. The CDR3 has 14 amino acids. The CDR3 here is CASSFRGSSDEQYF. The CDR3 DNA follows: TGTGCCAGCAGTTTCAGAGGGAGTAGTGACGAGCAGTACTTC.

J is TRBJ2-1 and V is TRBV19; tentatively, D is TRBD2 (5 bases). V was trimmed by 3 bases and J by 2 bases, leaving 11 bases between them. From germline, CDR1 is LNHDA and CDR2 SQIVND (reference sequence). The CDR3 covers 15 residues. CDR3 nucleotide sequence: TGTGCCAGTAGTATCTCTACTAGAGCCTACAATGAGCAGTTCTTC. Encoded protein: CASSISTRAYNEQFF.

The table lists this clone with a count of one. The V call is TRBV14, the J call TRBJ2-7; perhaps TRBD2 as D (5 bases). The CDR3 runs to 15 residues. V lost 7 bases and J lost 6, with 22 bases in between. Germline CDR1 is SGHDN and CDR2 is FVKESK. CDR3 in amino acids: CASIPRRILVCEQYF. The CDR3 DNA follows: TGTGCCAGCATCCCACGGAGGATACTAGTATGCGAGCAGTACTTC.

The chain links TRBV30 to TRBJ2-7; TRBD1 matches at 9 bases. The germline V gene encodes CDR1 GTSNPN and CDR2 SVGIG (reference sequence). This CDR3 spans 15 amino acids. Trimming took 2 bases from V and 3 from J; bases not matched to a gene: 8. The CDR3 sequence: CAWSFPTGGYYEQYF. The CDR3, as DNA: TGTGCCTGGAGTTTCCCGACAGGGGGATACTACGAGCAGTACTTC. Together with reference TRBV30 and TRBJ2-7, the CDR3 gives the full variable domain: SQTIHQWPATLVQPVGSPLSLECTVEGTSNPNLYWYRQAAGRGLQLLFYSVGIGQISSEVPQNLSASRPQDRQFILSSKKLLLSDSGFYLCAWSFPTGGYYEQYFGPGTRLTVT.

This chain joins TRBV7-9 and TRBJ1-2; the D gene is possibly TRBD1 (6 bases). Germline loops: CDR1 SEHNR, CDR2 FQNEAQ (reference sequence). V shed 8 bases and J shed 6 bases, with 22 bases lying between them. There are 15 residues in the CDR3. The DNA for the CDR3 is TGTGCCAGCGTGCAGGGGAGGAGTCGGGAAGATGGCTACACCTTC. Encoded protein: CASVQGRSREDGYTF. The variable domain in full, completed from reference TRBV7-9 and TRBJ1-2, reads DTGVSQNPRHKITKRGQNVTFRCDPISEHNRLYWYRQTLGQGPEFLTYFQNEAQLEKSRLLSDRFSAERPKGSFSTLEIQRTEQGDSAMYLCASVQGRSREDGYTFGSGTRLTVV.

The chain employs TRBV27 and TRBJ2-1; D may be TRBD2 (6 bases). Germline CDR1 is MNHEY and CDR2 is SMNVEV (reference sequence). V was pared by 3 bases and J by 4 bases, with 10 bases between. This CDR3 contains 14 residues. Written as DNA, the CDR3 is TGTGCCAGCAGTTTGTTCGGAGGGTACAATGAGCAGTTCTTC. Translation: CASSLFGGYNEQFF.

The CDR3 loop reads CASSWAGTGTYNEQFF. The CDR3 DNA reads as TGTGCCAGTAGTTGGGCCGGGACAGGGACCTACAATGAGCAGTTCTTC. The chain employs TRBV19 and TRBJ2-1, with 9 bases matching TRBD1. V shed 5 bases, J shed 2 bases, and the junction held 7 bases outside the gene matches. The CDR3 consists of 16 residues. Germline lookup yields CDR1 LNHDA and CDR2 SQIVND (reference sequence).

Concerning this clone itself: At one of its ends the junction is not consistent with the germline gene, which may arise from a read error. This chain connects TRBV5-1 to TRBJ2-2; D is possibly TRBD1 (6 bases). The germline gives CDR1 SGHRS, CDR2 YFSETQ. The CDR3 totals 14 residues. For the CDR3, the DNA is TGCGCCAGCAAGGGGGACATCGAACACCGGGGAGCTGTTTTT. This translates into CASKGDIEHRGAVF.

The chain couples TRBV9 to TRBJ2-1; 12 positions agree with TRBD2. V was clipped by 4 bases and J by 2 bases; unmatched bases: 19. The CDR3 is 21 amino acids. CDR1 is SGDLS and CDR2 is YYNGEE in the germline V gene. The CDR3 region has the DNA TGTGCCAGCAGCCCCTTGGGCTCGGCTAGCGGGAGGGTATCCCCCTACAATGAGCAGTTCTTC. Its protein product is CASSPLGSASGRVSPYNEQFF.

J is TRBJ2-7 and V is TRBV27, with TRBD1 as a possible D gene (6 bases). The V and J ends lost 3 bases and 5 bases respectively, with 8 bases between them. The CDR3 is 12 amino acids. Germline CDR1 is MNHEY and CDR2 is SMNVEV (reference sequence). CDR3 amino acids: CASSFGQHEQYF. In DNA, the CDR3 is TGTGCCAGCAGTTTTGGACAGCACGAGCAGTACTTC.

The chain links TRBV7-2 to TRBJ2-7, with 11 positions matching TRBD2. Germline V gives CDR1 SGHTA, CDR2 FQGNSA. CDR3 size: 18 residues. The ends lost 3 bases at V and 2 bases at J; junction bases unmatched: 12. CDR3 sequence: CASSFPPPLAGATYEQYF. The CDR3 region has the DNA TGTGCCAGCAGCTTCCCACCCCCACTAGCGGGAGCTACCTACGAGCAGTACTTC. The whole variable domain, remainder taken from reference TRBV7-2 and TRBJ2-7, is GAGVSQSPSNKVTEKGKDVELRCDPISGHTALYWYRQSLGQGLEFLIYFQGNSAPDKSGLPSDRFSAERTGGSVSTLTIQRTQQEDSAVYLCASSFPPPLAGATYEQYFGPGTRLTVT.

The gene calls are TRBV27 and TRBJ2-1; the match to TRBD2 covers 9 bases. Germline V CDR1 and CDR2: MNHEY, SMNVEV (reference sequence). V lost 9 bases and J lost 4; bases outside the gene matches: 7. The CDR3 contains 14 residues. DNA of the CDR3: TGTGCCAGTACAGCGGGAGGCCCTTACAATGAGCAGTTCTTC. It is translated as CASTAGGPYNEQFF.

V and J are TRBV4-1 and TRBJ2-3; no firm D call. The germline V and J ends were trimmed by 4 bases and 0 bases, with 2 bases remaining between them. CDR1 is MGHRA and CDR2 is YSYEKL in the germline V gene. The CDR3 spans 12 residues. The CDR3 DNA is TGCGCCAGCAGCCTAAGCACAGATACGCAGTATTTT. Its translation: CASSLSTDTQYF.